Each of the 30 T cell receptor beta chains below was sequenced from the same sample in a study of cytomegalovirus exposure and HLA in healthy donors (dated by TCRdb to 2016 to 2017). Preparation of the library involved the immunoSEQ multiplex PCR assay. For the multiplex PCR, a mixture combining 60 forward primers for TCR Vbeta segments and 13 reverse primers for TCR Jbeta segments was used. Imported from immuneACCESS, the table was reduced by TCRdb to in-frame sequences with V and J called. These copies leave out some clones; in studies compared against another copy, an unresolved V gene accounts for under half, and the cause of the remainder is not known. The sample has about 140,000 clones on record, approximately 77% of them singletons. The ten largest clones take up approximately 1.5% of the sample. The sequencing sample was made of PBMCs. These receptors all stem from a woman in her 40s in good health and CMV-seronegative.

This chain connects TRBV5-1 to TRBJ2-3; D is perhaps TRBD1 (7 bases). V lost 2 bases and J lost 2, with 12 bases in between. CDR1 is SGHRS, CDR2 YFSETQ, per germline. The CDR3 covers 15 residues. CDR3 sequence reads: CASSFQGGHTDTQYF. CDR3 DNA sequence: TGCGCCAGCAGCTTCCAGGGGGGCCACACAGATACGCAGTATTTT.

V is TRBV9 and J is TRBJ1-4; no firm D call. V dropped 0 bases and J dropped 0 bases, with 3 bases sitting between them. CDR3 length: 14 residues. The germline gives CDR1 SGDLS, CDR2 YYNGEE. The DNA for the CDR3 is TGTGCCAGCAGCGTAGGCGCAACTAATGAAAAACTGTTTTTT. As protein: CASSVGATNEKLFF.

The chain combines TRBV5-6 with TRBJ1-5; 9 bases align to TRBD1. The junction had 9 bases not matched to a gene; V was cut back by 1 base and J by 10 bases. The CDR3 length is 15 residues. From germline, CDR1 is SGHDT and CDR2 YYEEEE. CDR3 sequence (DNA): TGTGCCAGCAGCTTGTGGGGGGGGACAGGGAGCCCCCAGCATTTT. Residues: CASSLWGGTGSPQHF.

V is TRBV28 and J is TRBJ2-2; maybe TRBD2 (6 bases). Trimming took 2 bases from V and 8 from J, leaving 18 bases between them. CDR1 is MDHEN and CDR2 is SYDVKM in the germline V gene. CDR3 length: 16 amino acids. The CDR3, as DNA: TGTGCCAGCAGTTTACCGAGCGCCGGCGGGGTGGGGGAGCTGTTTTTT. Its protein is CASSLPSAGGVGELFF.

This sequence joins TRBV4-1 and TRBJ1-2; TRBD1 matches 7 bases. Per the germline V gene, CDR1 is MGHRA and CDR2 is YSYEKL. The junction had 3 bases not matched to a gene; V was cut back by 3 bases and J by 8 bases. There are 12 residues in the CDR3. CDR3 sequence: CASSHRQGGYTF. DNA of the CDR3: TGCGCCAGCAGCCATCGACAGGGCGGCTACACCTTC.

The chain uses TRBV5-1 and TRBJ2-5; maybe TRBD2 (6 bases). There are 14 residues in the CDR3. The V and J ends lost 4 bases and 5 bases respectively, with 15 bases between them. Germline V CDR1 and CDR2: SGHRS, YFSETQ. The CDR3 is CASSTGGTVETQYF. The CDR3 DNA sequence: TGCGCCAGCAGCACCGGGGGTACTGTCGAGACCCAGTACTTC.

This clone was detected only once. The V and J genes are TRBV7-8 and TRBJ1-5, with 8 bases lining up with TRBD1. Germline CDR1 reads SGHVS; CDR2 reads FQNEAQ. The CDR3 sequence is 15 residues long. Germline trimming cut 2 bases from V and 6 bases from J; bases unmatched to any gene: 6. The CDR3 region is CASSLTDRGGQPQHF. CDR3 in DNA: TGTGCCAGCAGCTTAACAGACAGGGGTGGTCAGCCCCAGCATTTT.

The CDR3 bases are TGTGCCAGCAGCTTAGCTGGCCAGGGGAGGGATGGCTACACCTTC. Amino acid sequence: CASSLAGQGRDGYTF. The chain uses TRBV7-9 and TRBJ1-2, with a possible D match to TRBD1 (6 bases). The CDR3 is 15 residues long. Trimming cost V 0 bases and J 6 bases, with 14 bases left between them. The germline gives CDR1 SEHNR, CDR2 FQNEAQ (reference sequence).

In this sample, this clone turned up once. The chain uses TRBV4-2 and TRBJ2-1; D is unclear. Looked up from germline, CDR1 is LGHNA and CDR2 is YNFKEQ. V lost 3 bases to trimming and J lost 5 bases, with 8 bases between them. CDR3 length: 13 amino acids. The CDR3 DNA reads as TGTGCCAGCAGCCAGGCTGTGGACAATGAGCAGTTCTTC. Translation gives CASSQAVDNEQFF.

This chain links TRBV7-9 with TRBJ1-2; 12 bases are a match to TRBD1. Trimming removed 5 bases from V and 2 bases from J; junction bases left unmatched: 9. CDR3 length: 17 amino acids. From germline, CDR1 is SEHNR and CDR2 FQNEAQ (reference sequence). CDR3 sequence: CASSVYSGTGGNYGYTF. The DNA of the CDR3 is TGTGCCAGCAGCGTATACTCCGGGACAGGGGGCAACTATGGCTACACCTTC.

The gene calls are TRBV9 and TRBJ2-3; D ambiguous. CDR1 and CDR2 from the germline V gene are SGDLS and YYNGEE. V lost 4 bases to trimming and J lost 2 bases, with 14 bases between them. The CDR3 spans 15 residues. CDR3 amino acids: CASSLALQDTDTQYF. The CDR3 bases are TGTGCCAGCAGCTTGGCTCTGCAGGACACAGATACGCAGTATTTT. Based on the CDR3 plus reference TRBV9 and TRBJ2-3, the full variable domain is DSGVTQTPKHLITATGQRVTLRCSPRSGDLSVYWYQQSLDQGLQFLIQYYNGEERAKGNILERFSAQQFPDLHSELNLSSLELGDSALYFCASSLALQDTDTQYFGPGTRLTVL.

The chain couples TRBV6-5 to TRBJ1-2; 8 positions match TRBD1. J gave up 4 bases and V 2 bases, and 0 bases lay outside the gene matches. The CDR3 is 13 residues long. The germline CDR1 and CDR2 sequences are MNHEY and SVGAGI. CDR3 amino acids: CASSYDRGYGYTF. DNA of the CDR3: TGTGCCAGCAGTTACGACAGGGGCTATGGCTACACCTTC.

This clone came up once. This chain links TRBV6-5 with TRBJ1-5, with TRBD1 matching 8 bases. CDR3 length equals 15 residues. The germline V gene encodes CDR1 MNHEY and CDR2 SVGAGI. Trimming took 4 bases from V and 6 from J; bases not matched to a gene: 8. DNA of the CDR3: TGTGCCAGCAGTTCGAATACAGGGGGTGGTCAGCCCCAGCATTTT. Encoded protein: CASSSNTGGGQPQHF.

The rearrangement uses TRBV10-3 and TRBJ1-5; TRBD1 aligns across 7 bases. CDR1 is ENHRY, CDR2 SYGVKD, per germline. The J segment lost 5 bases and the V segment lost 4 bases, leaving 2 bases of the junction unmatched. This CDR3 spans 13 amino acids. The CDR3 reads CAISVDRDQPQHF. CDR3 DNA sequence: TGTGCCATCAGTGTCGACAGGGATCAGCCCCAGCATTTT.

The V gene is TRBV7-2, the J gene TRBJ1-1, with TRBD1 matching 9 bases. This CDR3 has 16 residues. J was trimmed by 4 bases and V by 3 bases; bases with no gene match: 9. CDR1 is SGHTA and CDR2 is FQGNSA in the germline V gene. The DNA of the CDR3 is TGTGCCAGCAGCTTGAGGACAGGGGCCATTGGCACTGAAGCTTTCTTT. Its translation: CASSLRTGAIGTEAFF. Full variable domain (rest looked up from reference TRBV7-2 and TRBJ1-1): GAGVSQSPSNKVTEKGKDVELRCDPISGHTALYWYRQSLGQGLEFLIYFQGNSAPDKSGLPSDRFSAERTGGSVSTLTIQRTQQEDSAVYLCASSLRTGAIGTEAFFGQGTRLTVV.

The chain couples TRBV28 to TRBJ1-5; 9 bases match TRBD1. This CDR3 is built from 12 residues. The J segment lost 13 bases and the V segment lost 5 bases, leaving 6 bases of the junction unmatched. The V gene's germline CDR1 is MDHEN and CDR2 SYDVKM. The CDR3 sequence is CASSPPGTGQHF. CDR3 DNA: TGTGCCAGCAGTCCCCCCGGGACAGGGCAGCATTTT.

The chain carries TRBV6-5 and TRBJ1-1; D possibly corresponds to TRBD1 (5 bases). Between the trimmed V and J ends, which lost 4 bases and 0 bases, there was a span of 12 bases. The CDR3 consists of 15 residues. The V gene's germline CDR1 is MNHEY and CDR2 SVGAGI. Here the CDR3 reads CASSSTGDMNTEAFF. The CDR3 DNA sequence: TGTGCCAGCAGTTCCACAGGTGACATGAACACTGAAGCTTTCTTT.

The rearrangement joins TRBV28 to TRBJ1-1, with 8 bases matching TRBD1. The CDR3 consists of 12 residues. After removal of 8 bases from V and 4 bases from J, the junction contained 3 bases not matched to a gene. In germline, CDR1 is MDHEN, CDR2 SYDVKM. The DNA for the CDR3 is TGTGCCAGCCGGGACAGGATCACTGAAGCTTTCTTT. Its translation: CASRDRITEAFF. Together with reference TRBV28 and TRBJ1-1, the CDR3 gives the full variable domain: DVKVTQSSRYLVKRTGEKVFLECVQDMDHENMFWYRQDPGLGLRLIYFSYDVKMKEKGDIPEGYSVSREKKERFSLILESASTNQTSMYLCASRDRITEAFFGQGTRLTVV.

The CDR3, as DNA: TGTGCCAGCAGCTCGCCGGGACAGGGGGCTCTCAACTATGGCTACACCTTC. Protein sequence: CASSSPGQGALNYGYTF. The chain uses TRBV7-2 and TRBJ1-2; 12 bases fit TRBD1. The CDR3 covers 17 residues. Germline CDR1 reads SGHTA; CDR2 reads FQGNSA. V lost 4 bases and J lost 2; bases outside the gene matches: 8.

This clone appeared a few times. J is TRBJ1-1 and V is TRBV5-1; D may be TRBD1 (5 bases). V was clipped by 0 bases and J by 1 base, with 16 bases between them. The germline V gene encodes CDR1 SGHRS and CDR2 YFSETQ. The CDR3 runs to 17 residues. The CDR3 coding sequence is TGCGCCAGCAGCTTGGGTCTCTTGGGGGGGACGAACACTGAAGCTTTCTTT. It translates to CASSLGLLGGTNTEAFF. The variable domain in full, completed from reference TRBV5-1 and TRBJ1-1, reads KAGVTQTPRYLIKTRGQQVTLSCSPISGHRSVSWYQQTPGQGLQFLFEYFSETQRNKGNFPGRFSGRQFSNSRSEMNVSTLELGDSALYLCASSLGLLGGTNTEAFFGQGTRLTVV.

This clone occurred a few times. V gene TRBV21-1 combines with J gene TRBJ1-2. TRBV21-1 is flagged as a pseudogene. The length of the CDR3 is 17 residues. The CDR3 loop reads CASSPTEGLRGYHGYTF. In DNA, the CDR3 is TGTGCCAGCAGCCCTACAGAGGGATTACGGGGTTATCATGGCTACACCTTC.

This chain uses TRBV27 with TRBJ1-4, with D uncertain. CDR1 is MNHEY, CDR2 SMNVEV, per germline (reference sequence). The CDR3 sequence is 15 residues long. V lost 1 base, J lost 10 bases, and 16 bases lay in between. CDR3 in DNA: TGTGCCAGCAGTTTATTTTTTGCCACAGAACGAAAACTGTTTTTT. Translated, it gives CASSLFFATERKLFF.

The J gene is TRBJ1-5, the V gene TRBV11-2; 10 bases fit TRBD1. The CDR3 runs 14 residues. J was trimmed by 4 bases and V by 4 bases; bases with no gene match: 1. From germline, CDR1 is SGHAT and CDR2 FQNNGV. As DNA, the CDR3 is TGTGCCAGCAGCTCGGGACAGGGGAATCAGCCCCAGCATTTT. Protein product: CASSSGQGNQPQHF.

This clone was counted between two and nine times. The chain has TRBV7-9 and TRBJ2-1; 8 positions match TRBD2. V was pared by 3 bases and J by 6 bases, with 7 bases of the junction left unmatched. The CDR3 has 15 amino acids. From germline, CDR1 is SEHNR and CDR2 FQNEAQ (reference sequence). In DNA form, the CDR3 reads TGTGCCAGCAGCTTGCGGGGGGCGGTCGGCAATGAGCAGTTCTTC. This gives the protein CASSLRGAVGNEQFF.

This chain uses TRBV9 with TRBJ1-2; possibly TRBD1 for D (6 bases). CDR3 length: 16 residues. The germline gives CDR1 SGDLS, CDR2 YYNGEE. Trimming shortened V by 4 bases and J by 0 bases, and 16 bases separated the two germline ends. The CDR3 nucleotides read TGTGCCAGCAGCCCCAGCGGTGGGGGCTCTAACTATGGCTACACCTTC. Translated: CASSPSGGGSNYGYTF.

The chain is built from TRBV30 and TRBJ2-7; 8 bases line up with TRBD1. The V and J ends lost 2 bases and 5 bases, in that order; junction bases with no gene match: 5. The CDR3 contains 13 residues. Per the germline V gene, CDR1 is GTSNPN and CDR2 is SVGIG (reference sequence). The CDR3 is CAWSQTGDDEQYF. The CDR3 DNA is TGTGCCTGGAGTCAGACAGGGGATGACGAGCAGTACTTC. The whole variable domain, remainder taken from reference TRBV30 and TRBJ2-7, is SQTIHQWPATLVQPVGSPLSLECTVEGTSNPNLYWYRQAAGRGLQLLFYSVGIGQISSEVPQNLSASRPQDRQFILSSKKLLLSDSGFYLCAWSQTGDDEQYFGPGTRLTVT.

J is TRBJ1-1 and V is TRBV19; a weak D match, TRBD1 (5 bases). V was shortened by 7 bases and J by 1 base, with 10 bases between the two germline ends. The CDR3 runs 13 residues. The germline CDR1 and CDR2 sequences are LNHDA and SQIVND (reference sequence). The CDR3 DNA reads as TGTGCCAGTACCATGACAGAGAACACTGAAGCTTTCTTT. Protein: CASTMTENTEAFF.

CDR3 residues: CASSIPLRWEANYGYTF. The CDR3 DNA reads as TGTGCCAGCAGCATCCCGCTCCGTTGGGAGGCTAACTATGGCTACACCTTC. The chain joins TRBV21-1 to TRBJ1-2. TRBV21-1 is listed as a pseudogene. The length of the CDR3 is 17 residues.

This chain joins TRBV13 and TRBJ1-6, with a weak D call TRBD1 (5 bases). Trimming stripped 5 bases from V and 5 bases from J, with 10 bases between. Germline lookup yields CDR1 PRHDT and CDR2 FYEKMQ (reference sequence). The CDR3 sequence is 14 residues long. The CDR3 here is CASSRQNNNSPLHF. The CDR3 nucleotides are TGTGCCAGCAGCAGACAGAACAATAATTCACCCCTCCACTTT.

The rearrangement joins TRBV6-6 to TRBJ2-6; D is unclear. The V gene lost 3 bases and the J gene lost 1 base, with 10 bases spanning the gap. Germline V gene data show CDR1 as MNHNY and CDR2 as SVGAGI (reference sequence). The CDR3 runs 16 residues. Here the CDR3 reads CASSYPSLSGANVLTF. CDR3 bases: TGTGCCAGCAGTTATCCGTCCTTATCTGGGGCCAACGTCCTGACTTTC.